The clone carrying this T cell receptor (beta chain) was recorded a few times. This CDR3 region has 13 residues. Between the trimmed V and J ends, which lost 3 bases and 4 bases, there was a span of 10 bases. Germline CDR1 is LNHDA and CDR2 is SQIVND (reference sequence). Produced via immunoSEQ multiplex PCR; TCRdb's table is partial and in-frame only. Of fewer than 450,000 clones in the sample, approximately 85% were seen once. The entry originates in a study of blood T cell repertoires in COVID-19. The source of this sequence is a middle-aged woman with acute COVID-19. The chain combines TRBV19 with TRBJ2-7, with D possibly TRBD1 on 6 matching bases. The sequenced sample was PBMCs or T cells enriched from blood (not recorded which). CDR3 coding DNA: TGTGCCAGTAGTATCCAGGACAGTTACGAGCAGTACTTC. This codes for CASSIQDSYEQYF.